This is a list of T cell receptor beta chains from one sample in a study of cytomegalovirus exposure and HLA in healthy donors. Clones were sequenced by immunoSEQ multiplex PCR, and TCRdb holds only the in-frame ones, with some missing. The sample consists of over 100,000 clones, about 70% of them appearing once. The sample consisted of PBMCs. Receptors originate from a woman in her thirties in good health and CMV-seronegative. Each CDR3 is given with its conserved first and last residue. The D gene is left open where the match is weak. Clone size is stated in some rows and not others, as once, few, many or a class when expanded.

TRBJ1-6 | NA | 16 | NA | TRBV7-2 | CASSPWAGIYNSPLHF | TGTGCCAGCAGCCCTTGGGCGGGAATCTATAATTCACCCCTCCACTTT
TRBJ2-5 | NA | 14 | NA | TRBV11-2 | CASSFTADQETQYF | TGTGCCAGCAGCTTTACAGCAGATCAAGAGACCCAGTACTTC
TRBJ1-4 | NA | 16 | TRBD1 | TRBV19 | CASSPRDRDRIEKLFF | TGTGCCAGTAGCCCTAGAGACCGGGACAGAATTGAAAAACTGTTTTTT
TRBJ1-3 | NA | 13 | NA | TRBV2 | CASSTGTGNTIYF | TGTGCCAGCAGTACAGGGACTGGAAACACCATATATTTT
TRBJ1-2 | NA | 13 | NA | TRBV25-1 | CASSYGGRYGYTF | TGTGCCAGCAGTTATGGCGGGAGGTATGGCTACACCTTC
TRBJ1-3 | NA | 14 | TRBD1 | TRBV6-5 | CASIRDSSGNTIYF | TGTGCCAGCATCCGGGACAGCTCTGGAAACACCATATATTTT
TRBJ2-7 | NA | 15 | NA | TRBV19 | CASSGGDGGHYEQYF | TGTGCCAGTAGTGGGGGGGATGGGGGACACTACGAGCAGTACTTC
TRBJ1-1 | few | 14 | TRBD1 | TRBV5-1 | CASSPGTENTEAFF | TGCGCCAGCAGCCCGGGGACAGAGAACACTGAAGCTTTCTTT
TRBJ1-2 | once | 15 | NA | TRBV7-8 | CASSLADSTWDGYTF | TGTGCCAGCAGCTTAGCCGACAGCACTTGGGATGGCTACACCTTC
TRBJ1-2 | NA | 12 | TRBD1 | TRBV5-1 | CASSRDRDGYTF | TGCGCCAGCAGCCGGGACAGAGATGGCTACACCTTC
TRBJ1-5 | NA | 14 | TRBD1 | TRBV27 | CASSPGQGNQPQHF | TGTGCCAGCAGTCCGGGACAGGGAAATCAGCCCCAGCATTTT
TRBJ2-7 | few | 13 | NA | TRBV6-6 | CASSYGQTYEQYF | TGTGCCAGCAGTTATGGTCAGACCTACGAGCAGTACTTC
TRBJ2-5 | NA | 14 | NA | TRBV5-6 | CASSLPGTQETQYF | TGTGCCAGCAGCTTACCAGGTACCCAAGAGACCCAGTACTTC
TRBJ2-4 | NA | 18 | NA | TRBV28 | CASSAGSALSIAKNIQYF | TGTGCCAGCAGTGCGGGTTCGGCTTTGTCTATAGCCAAAAACATTCAGTACTTC
TRBJ2-5 | NA | 13 | TRBD2 | TRBV7-2 | CASRITSVETQYF | TGTGCCAGCAGAATCACTAGCGTTGAGACCCAGTACTTC
TRBJ1-1 | NA | 13 | TRBD1 | TRBV6-4 | CASSRTGNTEAFF | TGTGCCAGCAGCCGGACAGGAAACACTGAAGCTTTCTTT
TRBJ1-1 | NA | 11 | NA | TRBV2 | CASSGDTEAFF | TGTGCCAGCAGCGGGGACACTGAAGCTTTCTTT
TRBJ2-1 | NA | 16 | TRBD2 | TRBV4-2 | CASSQDLSGRRYEQFF | TGTGCCAGCAGCCAAGATCTCAGCGGGAGGCGATATGAGCAGTTCTTC
TRBJ2-5 | NA | 15 | NA | TRBV19 | CASSIWGDIRETQYF | TGTGCCAGTAGTATTTGGGGGGATATTAGAGAGACCCAGTACTTC
TRBJ2-7 | NA | 14 | TRBD2 | TRBV27 | CASSLGLAGYEQYF | TGTGCCAGCAGTTTAGGGCTAGCGGGCTACGAGCAGTACTTC
TRBJ2-3 | NA | 17 | NA | TRBV13 | CASSLGSAALSADTQYF | TGTGCCAGCAGCTTAGGATCGGCGGCCCTGAGTGCAGATACGCAGTATTTT
TRBJ1-2 | NA | 14 | TRBD1 | TRBV6-5 | CASSPQGADYGYTF | TGTGCCAGCAGCCCGCAGGGGGCCGACTATGGCTACACCTTC
TRBJ2-7 | NA | 15 | TRBD2 | TRBV5-6 | CASSLWGSGSYEQYF | TGTGCCAGCAGCTTGTGGGGTAGCGGGAGTTACGAGCAGTACTTC
TRBJ2-7 | few | 13 | NA | TRBV6-4 | CASSNSPLGEQYF | TGTGCCAGCAGTAACTCACCCCTAGGCGAGCAGTACTTC
TRBJ2-1 | few | 15 | NA | TRBV7-7 | CASSLDSSSYNEQFF | TGTGCCAGCAGCCTTGACTCTAGCTCCTACAATGAGCAGTTCTTC
TRBJ1-2 | NA | 13 | NA | TRBV6-5 | CASSSRDNHGYTF | TGTGCCAGCAGTTCCCGGGACAACCATGGCTACACCTTC
TRBJ2-1 | NA | 15 | TRBD2 | TRBV4-2 | CASSRGTSGTNEQFF | TGTGCCAGCAGCCGCGGGACTAGCGGGACCAATGAGCAGTTCTTC
TRBJ1-1 | NA | 15 | NA | TRBV27 | CASEESPQADTETFF | TGTGCCAGCGAAGAATCCCCTCAGGCAGACACTGAAACTTTCTTT
TRBJ2-3 | NA | 14 | NA | TRBV5-1 | CASSPGFSTDTQYF | TGCGCCAGCAGCCCGGGGTTTAGCACAGATACGCAGTATTTT